This TCR beta chain was profiled in a study of blood T cell repertoires in COVID-19. Study as a whole: The cDNA or gDNA used as material had been derived from T cells, B-cell-depleted T cells, or PBMCs.

Authors' methods: Amplification of reference gene primers provided the estimated nucleated cell counts. Clones were read by immunoSEQ multiplex PCR, and TCRdb kept only the in-frame ones, dropping some. V and J calls and clone size come straight from that table; D and trimming were deduced from the DNA. Of tens of thousands of clones listed, more than 75% are singletons. Germline assignment: CDR1 LGHNA and CDR2 YNFKEQ. The CDR3 totals 15 residues. V shed 4 bases and J shed 3 bases, with 15 bases lying between them. The rearrangement links TRBV4-2 to TRBJ1-2; D gene uncertain. The receptor's source is a woman older than 75 with acute or convalescent COVID-19. The sample taken for sequencing was peripheral blood. CDR3 in amino acids: CASSLDPGMDYGYTF. The CDR3 DNA sequence: TGTGCCAGCAGCCTTGATCCGGGGATGGACTATGGCTACACCTTC.